This TCR beta chain was recovered during a study of blood T cells in healthy people across ages. General study points: Age brought a roughly linear fall in TCR beta diversity measured per million T cells.

For this clonotype: Its target is not known.

Whenever a sample was processed, at least 6.5 million PBMCs were isolated. V was trimmed by 4 bases and J by 5 bases, leaving 5 bases between them. The germline CDR1 and CDR2 sequences are LNHDA and SQIVND (reference sequence). The CDR3 runs 11 residues. The authors ran a second PCR of about 6 to 11 cycles using a sample-barcoded 5' primer and a J-beta primer mix. Researchers report that a template-switch adaptor with 12 random nucleotides tagged each cDNA molecule. MiXCR, run by TCRdb on the 5' RACE reads, gives a single entry per CDR3 protein. The sample carries roughly 680,000 distinct CDR3 sequences, 40% to 65% recorded once.

Material: blood. This sequence joins TRBV19 and TRBJ2-5; D may be TRBD2 (5 bases). The clonotype comes from an elderly woman in good health. CDR3: CASSTGETQYF. The DNA for the CDR3 is TGTGCCAGTAGTACGGGGGAGACCCAGTACTTC.